The 22 T cell receptor beta chains given below trace back to one sample, sequenced in a study of blood T cell repertoires in COVID-19. Produced via immunoSEQ multiplex PCR; TCRdb's table is partial and in-frame only. The sample lists around 370,000 clones, roughly 90% occurring once. The sample consisted of peripheral blood. The receptors derive from a young man with active or convalescent COVID-19.

This chain uses TRBV27 with TRBJ2-7, with a tentative D call TRBD2 (5 bases). The CDR3 consists of 13 residues. Trimming removed 5 bases from V and 0 bases from J, with 8 bases in between. Germline CDR1 reads MNHEY; CDR2 reads SMNVEV (reference sequence). The CDR3 is CASSRGNSYEQYF. CDR3 bases: TGTGCCAGCAGTCGAGGGAACTCCTACGAGCAGTACTTC.

J is TRBJ2-7 and V is TRBV2; TRBD1 matches at 7 bases. With V trimmed by 5 bases and J by 1 base, 5 bases remained unmatched. Germline V gene data show CDR1 as SNHLY and CDR2 as FYNNEI. CDR3 length: 14 residues. The CDR3 DNA reads as TGTGCCAGCAGTCTAAAGGGGGCGTCCTACGAGCAGTACTTC. Translated: CASSLKGASYEQYF.

The rearrangement uses TRBV7-9 and TRBJ1-1; weak D call: TRBD1 (6 bases). CDR3 size: 15 residues. With 0 bases removed from V and 4 bases from J, the gap between germline ends came to 12 bases. CDR1 is SEHNR and CDR2 is FQNEAQ in the germline V gene (reference sequence). The CDR3, as DNA: TGTGCCAGCAGCTTAGCGTTAACAGGGCCCACTGAAGCTTTCTTT. It encodes CASSLALTGPTEAFF.

The chain carries TRBV14 and TRBJ1-1; TRBD1 agrees at 7 bases. From germline, CDR1 is SGHDN and CDR2 FVKESK. J gave up 3 bases and V 4 bases, and 14 bases lay outside the gene matches. There are 17 residues in the CDR3. CDR3 DNA sequence: TGTGCCAGCAGCCCCCACCAAGGGGGCGGTGGGGACACTGAAGCTTTCTTT. Translated, it gives CASSPHQGGGGDTEAFF.

This chain connects TRBV7-2 to TRBJ2-1; tentatively, D is TRBD2 (5 bases). Germline assignment: CDR1 SGHTA and CDR2 FQGNSA. With 5 bases removed from V and 3 bases from J, the gap between germline ends came to 14 bases. The CDR3 sequence is 15 residues long. The CDR3 nucleotides read TGTGCCAGCAGCGAACGGAGGAATAACTACAATGAGCAGTTCTTC. It translates to CASSERRNNYNEQFF.

This chain links TRBV28 with TRBJ1-3, with a tentative D call TRBD1 (5 bases). V was cut by 7 bases and J by 0 bases, with 7 bases left in between. Germline V gene data show CDR1 as MDHEN and CDR2 as SYDVKM. This CDR3 has 13 residues. CDR3 region: CASMDNSGNTIYF. The CDR3 region has the DNA TGTGCCAGCATGGACAACTCTGGAAACACCATATATTTT.

The CDR3, as DNA: TGTGCCAGCAGTCAACTTCGTTTTAACTCCTACGAGCAGTACTTC. It codes for CASSQLRFNSYEQYF. This chain joins TRBV27 and TRBJ2-7; unclear D gene. This CDR3 has 15 amino acids. V lost 5 bases, J lost 0 bases, and 14 bases lay in between. Per germline, CDR1 MNHEY and CDR2 SMNVEV (reference sequence).

CDR3 bases: TGTGCCAGCAGCCAAGGACTAGCGGGAAGCTCCTACAATGAGCAGTTCTTC. Amino acid sequence: CASSQGLAGSSYNEQFF. This chain links TRBV3-1 (or the pseudogene TRBV3-2) with TRBJ2-1; 11 nucleotides agree with TRBD2. The CDR3 totals 17 residues. Germline loops: CDR1 LGHDT, CDR2 YNNKEL (reference sequence). V dropped 1 base and J dropped 0; count of bases not matched to a gene: 2.

This clone was detected once. CDR3 DNA sequence: TGTGCCAGCAGCCGCAATCCTGGCAACAATGAGCAGTTCTTC. This encodes CASSRNPGNNEQFF. This chain uses TRBV6-5 with TRBJ2-1; D uncertain. Trimming left V 6 bases short and J 5 bases short, with 14 bases between. This CDR3 contains 14 residues. Looked up from germline, CDR1 is MNHEY and CDR2 is SVGAGI.

This rearrangement joins TRBV4-2 to TRBJ1-1; TRBD1 is a possible D gene (5 bases). The ends were cut back, 3 bases at V and 7 bases at J, with 15 bases in the middle. CDR1 and CDR2 (germline): LGHNA, YNFKEQ. This CDR3 has 14 residues. This CDR3 is CASSHLDSSGEAFF. The DNA of the CDR3 is TGTGCCAGCAGCCACCTAGACAGTTCGGGTGAAGCTTTCTTT.

The CDR3 sequence is CASSDRINQPQHF. CDR3 in DNA: TGTGCCAGCAGTGACAGGATCAATCAGCCCCAGCATTTT. The rearrangement uses TRBV6-2 or TRBV6-3 and TRBJ1-5, with a possible D match to TRBD1 (6 bases). V gave up 5 bases and J gave up 3 bases, with 8 bases separating them. The CDR3 totals 13 residues. Germline V lookup: CDR1 MNHEY, CDR2 SVGEGT.

The rearrangement joins TRBV6-5 to TRBJ2-5, with D possibly being TRBD1 (6 bases). The V end lost 6 bases, the J end lost 5 bases, and 13 bases lay between the germline ends. CDR1 MNHEY and CDR2 SVGAGI come from the germline V gene. The CDR3 length is 13 residues. CDR3 coding DNA: TGTGCCAGCAGACACACAGGGTCCGAGACCCAGTACTTC. Translating gives CASRHTGSETQYF.

V gene TRBV27 combines with J gene TRBJ2-4; 11 bases are shared with TRBD2. This CDR3 spans 17 amino acids. After removal of 4 bases from V and 0 bases from J, the junction contained 5 bases not matched to a gene. Germline-derived CDR1 and CDR2 are MNHEY and SMNVEV (reference sequence). The CDR3 region is CASSSQTSGVAKNIQYF. The CDR3, as DNA: TGTGCCAGCAGTTCTCAGACTAGCGGGGTAGCCAAAAACATTCAGTACTTC.

The genes are TRBV7-9 and TRBJ1-2, with TRBD1 matching over 8 bases. V was clipped by 5 bases and J by 3 bases; unmatched bases: 2. CDR1 is SEHNR and CDR2 is FQNEAQ in the germline V gene (reference sequence). This CDR3 region has 13 residues. CDR3 sequence reads: CASSDRGDYGYTF. CDR3 sequence (DNA): TGTGCCAGCAGCGACAGGGGTGACTATGGCTACACCTTC.

The gene calls are TRBV7-9 and TRBJ2-5; 9 bases line up with TRBD1. Losses at the gene ends were 4 bases for V and 5 bases for J; bases not matched to a gene: 8. Germline CDR1 and CDR2: SEHNR and FQNEAQ (reference sequence). The CDR3 loop spans 15 amino acids. The CDR3 region has the DNA TGTGCCAGCAGCTCCGGGACAGGGATCTGGGAGACCCAGTACTTC. Translation gives CASSSGTGIWETQYF.

The chain combines TRBV9 with TRBJ2-1; the match to TRBD2 covers 7 bases. The CDR3 runs to 13 residues. CDR1 and CDR2 from the germline V gene are SGDLS and YYNGEE. J lost 5 bases, V lost 7 bases, and 6 bases had no gene match. The CDR3 reads CASAKREHNEQFF. DNA for the CDR3: TGTGCCAGCGCTAAGCGGGAACACAATGAGCAGTTCTTC.

The chain combines TRBV7-3 with TRBJ2-1; D perhaps matches TRBD2 (6 bases). V lost 5 bases and J lost 7, with 15 bases in between. The CDR3 runs to 14 residues. CDR1 is SGHTA and CDR2 is FQGTGA in the germline V gene. The CDR3 nucleotides are TGTGCCAGCAGCCGAGGGACTGCCCAGAATGAGCAGTTCTTC. Encoded protein: CASSRGTAQNEQFF.

The CDR3, as DNA: TGTGCCAGCAGCTCGTACAGGGAAAGGAATCAGCCCCAGCATTTT. Translating it yields CASSSYRERNQPQHF. The chain uses TRBV13 and TRBJ1-5, with D possibly TRBD1 on 6 matching bases. Germline-derived CDR1 and CDR2 are PRHDT and FYEKMQ (reference sequence). Trimming took off 4 bases at V and 4 bases at J, with 14 bases between the two ends. This CDR3 comprises 15 residues.

The V call is TRBV6-5, the J call TRBJ1-3; perhaps TRBD1 as D (5 bases). The germline V gene has CDR1 MNHEY and CDR2 SVGAGI. V lost 4 bases and J lost 0, with 10 bases in between. There are 15 residues in the CDR3. This chain's CDR3 is CASSWGVTSGNTIYF. The DNA for the CDR3 is TGTGCCAGCAGTTGGGGGGTAACCTCTGGAAACACCATATATTTT.

This clone was counted once. The chain couples TRBV12-3 or TRBV12-4 to TRBJ2-5; possibly TRBD1 for D (6 bases). The CDR3 is 13 amino acids. Trimming removed 7 bases at V and 0 bases at J, with 9 bases between. CDR3 coding DNA: TGTGCCAGCACCGGGGACAACCAAGAGACCCAGTACTTC. It is translated as CASTGDNQETQYF.

The V call is TRBV28, the J call TRBJ2-7; 7 nucleotides align to TRBD1. V lost 7 bases to trimming and J lost 3 bases; unmatched junction nucleotides: 6. CDR3 size: 13 residues. Germline assignment: CDR1 MDHEN and CDR2 SYDVKM. CDR3 protein: CASTETGLYEQYF. As DNA, the CDR3 is TGTGCCAGCACTGAGACAGGGCTCTACGAGCAGTACTTC.

The chain recombines TRBV27 with TRBJ1-6; 7 positions match TRBD1. The germline V gene has CDR1 MNHEY and CDR2 SMNVEV (reference sequence). The CDR3 covers 15 residues. Trimming cost V 7 bases and J 7 bases; bases outside gene matches: 10. The CDR3 nucleotides read TGTGCCAGCACGAGTCAACAGGGGTGGAATTCACCCCTCCACTTT. Amino acids: CASTSQQGWNSPLHF.